A selection of T cell receptor beta chains follows, all from one sample in a study of low-dose radiotherapy and immunotherapy resistance in tumors. TCRdb ran MiXCR on the reads and lists one entry per CDR3 protein. The sample lists tens of thousands of distinct CDR3 sequences, more than 8.5% occurring once. Specimen: PBMCs, collected before treatment. All receptors come from a male donor with prostate cancer. Each CDR3 is given with its conserved first and last residue. D genes are given only for firm matches. The listing skips clone size in some rows; elsewhere it reads once, few, many or a size class.

abundance	v_gene	j_gene	d_gene	CDR3aa	CDR3nt
many	TRBV12-3/TRBV12-4	TRBJ1-1	.	CAGDGAGNTEAFF	TGTGCCGGGGACGGGGCGGGGAACACTGAAGCTTTCTTT
many	TRBV7-9	TRBJ2-5	TRBD1	CASSSTQTGGQETQYF	TGTGCCAGCAGCTCGACGCAGACAGGGGGGCAAGAGACCCAGTACTTC
many	TRBV18	TRBJ2-3	.	CASSPRGKSTDTQYF	TGTGCCAGCTCACCACGCGGGAAAAGCACAGATACGCAGTATTTT
many	TRBV5-4	TRBJ1-1	TRBD1	CASSLEGGYWNTEAFF	TGTGCCAGCAGCTTGGAAGGGGGCTATTGGAACACTGAAGCTTTCTTT
many	TRBV28	TRBJ2-1	.	CASRSGGSYNEQFF	TGTGCCAGCAGATCAGGCGGGTCCTACAATGAGCAGTTCTTC
many	TRBV6-6	TRBJ2-1	TRBD2	CASSSSGTEQFF	TGTGCCAGCAGTTCTAGCGGGACTGAGCAGTTCTTC
few	TRBV5-1	TRBJ1-1	.	CASSLVGQVNTEAFF	TGCGCCAGCAGCTTGGTTGGGCAGGTGAACACTGAAGCTTTCTTT
.	TRBV28	TRBJ1-2	TRBD1	CASSSGTGGWGYTF	TGTGCCAGCAGTTCAGGGACAGGGGGGTGGGGCTACACCTTC
many	TRBV11-2	TRBJ2-3	TRBD2	CASSPNLAGVGTQYF	TGTGCCAGCAGCCCAAATCTAGCGGGAGTAGGGACGCAGTATTTT
many	TRBV27	TRBJ1-2	.	CASSLSPLSGEGYTF	TGTGCCAGCAGTTTATCGCCCTTGTCAGGGGAAGGCTACACCTTC
many	TRBV3-1	TRBJ2-7	TRBD2	CASSQERPGLASYEQYF	TGTGCCAGCAGCCAAGAGCGACCGGGACTAGCTTCCTACGAGCAGTACTTC
many	TRBV5-5	TRBJ1-4	.	CASSAFPGDNEKLFF	TGTGCCAGCAGCGCCTTTCCCGGGGATAATGAAAAACTGTTTTTT
many	TRBV25-1	TRBJ1-2	TRBD1	CASSLGQHNYGYTF	TGTGCCAGCAGTCTGGGACAGCACAACTATGGCTACACCTTC
many	TRBV6-2/TRBV6-3	TRBJ2-2	TRBD2	CASMAGTSYAGELFF	TGTGCCAGCATGGCCGGGACTAGCTATGCCGGGGAGCTGTTTTTT
many	TRBV20-1	TRBJ2-3	.	CSATDRESGTDTQYF	TGCAGTGCCACGGACCGGGAGTCCGGCACAGATACGCAGTATTTT
many	TRBV7-8	TRBJ2-2	.	CASSPNYLVLNTGELFF	TGTGCCAGCAGCCCCAACTACCTAGTTCTCAACACCGGGGAGCTGTTTTTT
many	TRBV4-1	TRBJ2-4	.	CASSQGVVVKNIQYF	TGCGCCAGCAGCCAGGGGGTCGTTGTCAAAAACATTCAGTACTTC
many	TRBV7-2	TRBJ1-6	.	CASSFSSYNSPLHF	TGTGCCAGCAGCTTCAGCTCCTATAATTCACCCCTCCACTTT
many	TRBV5-1	TRBJ2-7	TRBD2	CASSAGVGSYEQYF	TGCGCCAGCAGCGCGGGGGTTGGCTCCTACGAGCAGTACTTC
many	TRBV7-7	TRBJ2-5	TRBD2	CASSSGLAGETQYF	TGTGCCAGCAGCTCGGGACTAGCAGGGGAGACCCAGTACTTC
many	TRBV12-3/TRBV12-4	TRBJ2-7	.	CASSLGTAPYEQYF	TGTGCCAGCAGTTTAGGGACAGCACCCTACGAGCAGTACTTC
many	TRBV4-3	TRBJ2-3	.	CASSQDLGVSTDTQYF	TGCGCCAGCAGCCAAGATCTAGGAGTAAGCACAGATACGCAGTATTTT
many	TRBV28	TRBJ1-5	.	CASIRGSNQPQHF	TGTGCCAGCATCCGGGGTAGCAATCAGCCCCAGCATTTT
many	TRBV18	TRBJ1-1	.	CASSPPDTRGTEAFF	TGTGCCAGCTCACCACCGGACACGAGGGGGACTGAAGCTTTCTTT
many	TRBV2	TRBJ2-3	TRBD2	CASSDGGRSTDTQYF	TGTGCCAGCAGTGATGGCGGGAGAAGCACAGATACGCAGTATTTT
many	TRBV2	TRBJ2-1	TRBD2	CASSEEASGIEQFF	TGTGCCAGCAGTGAAGAGGCTAGCGGGATTGAGCAGTTCTTC
many	TRBV4-2	TRBJ2-5	TRBD1	CASSQERTGQETQYF	TGTGCCAGCAGCCAAGAACGGACAGGCCAAGAGACCCAGTACTTC
many	TRBV24-1	TRBJ2-1	TRBD2	CATSDLLSGENNEQFF	TGTGCCACCAGTGACCTACTGAGCGGGGAAAACAATGAGCAGTTCTTC
many	TRBV7-2	TRBJ1-6	.	CASSLVAQGRDSPLHF	TGTGCCAGCAGCTTAGTAGCACAGGGCAGAGACTCACCCCTCCACTTT